Given below is one T cell receptor (beta chain) in context. Its antigen is currently unknown. This sample is drawn from a study of shared clonotypes between healthy human individuals. Findings and caveats of the study: The represented genetic and exposure-history diversity was limited by the small number of donors.

Each cell subset's genomic DNA was divided evenly among several immunoSEQ plates. Only in-frame clones appear in the TCRdb table, and some are missing; sequencing was by immunoSEQ multiplex PCR. The sample records about 2,200,000 clones, more than 85% being singletons. As defined, naive CD8 cells were CD45RO-negative and positively selected for CCR7, with terminally differentiated effector memory CD45RA+ cells excluded. The sample was naive CD8+ T cells from PBMCs. This TCR derives from a young man in good health. Some clones in this sample may be carry-over from other donors' samples.

Here the CDR3 DNA reads TGTGCCAGCAGCCCAGCTCCGGGACTAGCGGGGCCGAACACCGGGGAGCTGTTTTTT. Translated: CASSPAPGLAGPNTGELFF. This rearrangement joins TRBV7-9 to TRBJ2-2; TRBD2 matches at 13 bases. V was pared by 5 bases and J by 0 bases, with 9 bases of the junction left unmatched. Germline CDR1 and CDR2: SEHNR and FQNEAQ (reference sequence). The CDR3 contains 19 residues.